This T cell receptor (beta chain) was captured by sequencing in a study of vaccination and CD4 T cells after COVID-19. Study details: Sampling that followed vaccination took place a median 72 days after dose two, within a range of 14 to 241.

Cultured CD4+ T cells had their DNA profiled by the Oncomine TCR Beta short-read assay. The genomic DNA was obtained from cultured CD4+ T cells by extraction with the QIAamp micro DNA kit. In TCRdb, the PCR reads were re-called with MiXCR into one record per CDR3 protein. The profile shows 6,500 to 7,500 distinct CDR3 sequences, under 55% of them singletons. In this sample, this clonotype is large (0.1 to 1%). The antigen is unknown. The treatment denotes: roughly 11-day PBMC culture with coronavirus spike peptide pools or control peptides (ViraFEST assay). Pre-COVID-19 pandemic sampling (2011-2018) yielded the unexposed donor's CD4+ T cells. Following expansion of antigen-specific T cells with peptide pools, ViraFEST then sequenced TCRs. Culture conditions combined more than 1.5 million PBMCs per well with 9.5 to 10 IU/ml IL-2 and 9 to 10 ug/ml peptide pools. The CDR3 is 20 residues long. With 1 base removed from V and 0 bases from J, the gap between germline ends came to 24 bases. The germline CDR1 and CDR2 sequences are DFQATT and SNEGSKA (reference sequence).

The TCR sequence derives from a human donor in good health. The chain combines TRBV20-1 with TRBJ2-2, with D perhaps matching TRBD1 (5 bases). The source material was CD4+ T cells from blood, cultured in vitro. The CDR3 nucleotides read TGCAGTGCTAGAGGCCGAAGGTCAGGGCCCCCGATTTCGAACACCGGGGAGCTGTTTTTT. Its translation: CSARGRRSGPPISNTGELFF.